Listed below are T cell receptor beta chains from one sample, sequenced in a study of cytomegalovirus exposure and HLA in healthy donors. This table comes from immunoSEQ multiplex PCR, and its TCRdb copy is limited to in-frame clones, with some not included. The sample holds about 140,000 clones, about 80% seen once. Sequenced sample: PBMCs. These TCRs come from a man aged 25 to 45 in good health and CMV-seronegative. CDR3s include the opening cysteine and the closing phenylalanine or tryptophan. A D gene is named only where the DNA matches it firmly. Size is omitted from some rows. Given values are once, few, many or a class for expanded clones.

D	J	size	V	DNA	CDR3
-	TRBJ1-6	-	TRBV11-2	TGTGCCAGCAGCCGTACGGGGGATTCACCCCTCCACTTT	CASSRTGDSPLHF
TRBD1	TRBJ1-1	once	TRBV27	TGTGCCAGCAGTTTATTCCAGGGGGGGAACACTGAAGCTTTCTTT	CASSLFQGGNTEAFF
-	TRBJ2-7	-	TRBV7-9	TGTGCCAGCAGATATGGTCAGGACTACGAGCAGTACTTC	CASRYGQDYEQYF
TRBD2	TRBJ2-6	-	TRBV7-9	TGTGCCAGCAGCCCGGGACTAGCGGGGGGGAAGGCCGGGGCCAACGTCCTGACTTTC	CASSPGLAGGKAGANVLTF
TRBD2	TRBJ2-5	-	TRBV7-9	TGTGCCAGCAGCTTCGGATGGGGGACTAGCCGGGAGACCCAGTACTTC	CASSFGWGTSRETQYF
TRBD2	TRBJ2-2	-	TRBV15	TGTGCCACCAGCAGAGATCGTGTAGCGGGAGGGCCGTCCGGGGAGCTGTTTTTT	CATSRDRVAGGPSGELFF
-	TRBJ2-4	-	TRBV9	TGTGCCAGCAGCGGAGGAACCGTTAATGACATTCAGTACTTC	CASSGGTVNDIQYF
TRBD2	TRBJ2-1	few	TRBV7-9	TGTGCCAGCAGCTTTAAGCGGGAAAATGAGCAGTTCTTC	CASSFKRENEQFF
-	TRBJ2-1	-	TRBV6-5	TGTGCCAGCAGTACCTTGGCGGGGCTGTACAATGAGCAGTTCTTC	CASSTLAGLYNEQFF
-	TRBJ2-3	-	TRBV19	TGTGCCAGTAGTATAGTTAAAGCGGAATTCTACTCTACGCAGTATTTT	CASSIVKAEFYSTQYF
-	TRBJ1-1	-	TRBV30	TGTGCCTGGCTCCCTAAATCCGGGAACGGGGCTGAAGCTTTCTTT	CAWLPKSGNGAEAFF
-	TRBJ1-5	-	TRBV6-6	TGTGCCAGCAGTTCGGTGCCAGGACTACAGCCCCAGCATTTT	CASSSVPGLQPQHF
-	TRBJ2-1	-	TRBV6-6	TGTGCCAGCAGTCCCCGACAGGCCTACAATGAGCAGTTCTTC	CASSPRQAYNEQFF
-	TRBJ2-1	few	TRBV5-4	TGTGCCAGCAGCTTGGGCGGGGGCCTCAATGAGCAGTTCTTC	CASSLGGGLNEQFF
-	TRBJ2-3	-	TRBV4-2	TGTGCCAGCAGCCAAGATCCTCCCAGCACAGATACGCAGTATTTT	CASSQDPPSTDTQYF
-	TRBJ2-1	-	TRBV28	TGTGCCAGCAGTTTAGAGAGGTTTGGTGGTGAGCAGTTCTTC	CASSLERFGGEQFF
-	TRBJ1-2	-	TRBV5-1	TGCGCCAGCAGCTTGGACGACAGGAACTATGGCTACACCTTC	CASSLDDRNYGYTF
TRBD1	TRBJ2-1	-	TRBV28	TGTGCCAGCAGTCCCTACAGGGGGCCCTACAATGAGCAGTTCTTC	CASSPYRGPYNEQFF
TRBD1	TRBJ1-3	-	TRBV19	TGTGCCAGTAGTTTGGGACAGGGAAACACCATATATTTT	CASSLGQGNTIYF
-	TRBJ2-1	-	TRBV7-3	TGTGCCAGCAGCTTATTGGGTGGGAGCTCCTACAATGAGCAGTTCTTC	CASSLLGGSSYNEQFF
-	TRBJ2-1	-	TRBV7-3	TGTGCCAGCAGCTTGGAAGGGGTGGATGAGCAGTTCTTC	CASSLEGVDEQFF
TRBD1	TRBJ1-1	-	TRBV5-1	TGCGCCAGCAGCTGGGGGGACAGCATGAGCACTGAAGCTTTCTTT	CASSWGDSMSTEAFF
-	TRBJ2-3	-	TRBV5-6	TGTGCCAGCAGCTTGGAGTCGGTTACGCAGTATTTT	CASSLESVTQYF
-	TRBJ2-3	once	TRBV4-1	TGCGCCAGCAGTGCCCGGGTCCTATTCACAGATACGCAGTATTTT	CASSARVLFTDTQYF
-	TRBJ1-6	-	TRBV28	TGTGCCAGCAGTTTAAGGAGCTTGTATAATTCACCCCTCCACTTT	CASSLRSLYNSPLHF
-	TRBJ2-7	-	TRBV11-2	TGTGCCAGCAGCTTAATACAGGGTTCCGTCTACGAGCAGTACTTC	CASSLIQGSVYEQYF
TRBD1	TRBJ2-1	-	TRBV19	TGTGCCAGTAGTATGGGGACAGGCCGCTACAATGAGCAGTTCTTC	CASSMGTGRYNEQFF
-	TRBJ2-1	-	TRBV10-3	TGTGCCATCAGTGAGGGAGAAGTGAGCTATGAGCAGTTCTTC	CAISEGEVSYEQFF
-	TRBJ2-7	-	TRBV27	TGTGCCAGCAGTTTATACGCGGCACCCACCTACGAGCAGTACTTC	CASSLYAAPTYEQYF
-	TRBJ2-7	-	TRBV11-2	TGTGCCAGCAGCTTAGGCTATAGCTCCTACGAGCAGTACTTC	CASSLGYSSYEQYF
-	TRBJ2-3	-	TRBV6-4	TGTGCCAGCAGTGACAGCGGAATCACAGATACGCAGTATTTT	CASSDSGITDTQYF
-	TRBJ2-7	few	TRBV5-1	TGCGCCAGCAGATTATTGACAGGCGACTACGAGCAGTACTTC	CASRLLTGDYEQYF
-	TRBJ1-5	-	TRBV6-6	TGTGCCAGCACCGACGGGGGGGAAAGCAATCAGCCCCAGCATTTT	CASTDGGESNQPQHF
-	TRBJ2-7	once	TRBV5-4	TGTGCCAGCAGCTTGGTTGGCGGGATTTACGAGCAGTACTTC	CASSLVGGIYEQYF
-	TRBJ1-1	-	TRBV20-1	TGCAGTGCTGCGACAGGTGAAGCTTTCTTT	CSAATGEAFF
TRBD1	TRBJ2-2	-	TRBV28	TGTGCCAGCAGGACCGGGACAGGCCACACCGGGGAGCTGTTTTTT	CASRTGTGHTGELFF